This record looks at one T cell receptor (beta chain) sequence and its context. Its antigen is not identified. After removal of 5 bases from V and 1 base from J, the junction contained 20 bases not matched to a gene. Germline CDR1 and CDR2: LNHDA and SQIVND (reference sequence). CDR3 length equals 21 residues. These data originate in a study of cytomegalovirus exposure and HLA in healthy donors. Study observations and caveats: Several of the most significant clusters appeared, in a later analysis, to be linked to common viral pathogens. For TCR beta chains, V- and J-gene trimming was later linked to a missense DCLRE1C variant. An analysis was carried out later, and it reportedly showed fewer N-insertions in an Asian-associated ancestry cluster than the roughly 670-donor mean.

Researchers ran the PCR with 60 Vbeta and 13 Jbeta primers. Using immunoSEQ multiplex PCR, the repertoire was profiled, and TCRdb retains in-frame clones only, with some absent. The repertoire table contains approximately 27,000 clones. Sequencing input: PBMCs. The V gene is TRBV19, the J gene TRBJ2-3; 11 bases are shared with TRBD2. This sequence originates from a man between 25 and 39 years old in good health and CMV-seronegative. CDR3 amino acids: CASSSHRGLAGGDHRTDTQYF. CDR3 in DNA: TGTGCCAGTAGTTCCCATCGGGGTCTAGCGGGGGGCGACCATCGCACAGATACGCAGTATTTT.